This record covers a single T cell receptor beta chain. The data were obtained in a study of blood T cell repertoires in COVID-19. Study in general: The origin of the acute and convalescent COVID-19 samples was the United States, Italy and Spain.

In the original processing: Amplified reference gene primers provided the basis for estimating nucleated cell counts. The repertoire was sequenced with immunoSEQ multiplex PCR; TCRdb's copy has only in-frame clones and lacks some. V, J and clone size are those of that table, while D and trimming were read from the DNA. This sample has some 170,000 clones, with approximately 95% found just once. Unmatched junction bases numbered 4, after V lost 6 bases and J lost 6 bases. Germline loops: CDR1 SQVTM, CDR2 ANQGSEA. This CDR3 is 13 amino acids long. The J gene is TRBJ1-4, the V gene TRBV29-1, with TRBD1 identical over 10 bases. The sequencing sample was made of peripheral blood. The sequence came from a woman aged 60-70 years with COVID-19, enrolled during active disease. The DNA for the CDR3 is TGCAGCGTCACCGGGACAGGGGATGAAAAACTGTTTTTT. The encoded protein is CSVTGTGDEKLFF.